Listed below are T cell receptor beta chains from one sample, sequenced in a study of cytomegalovirus exposure and HLA in healthy donors. Assay: immunoSEQ multiplex PCR; the TCRdb copy retains only in-frame clones and omits some. The sample has some 63,000 clones, roughly 80% seen once. Sequences were obtained from PBMCs. The receptors shown here come from a woman in her 40s in good health and CMV-seronegative. CDR3s include the opening cysteine and the closing phenylalanine or tryptophan. A D gene is named only where the DNA matches it firmly. The size field is filled for only some rows; it gives once, few, many or a size class.

D gene,V gene,J gene,clone size,CDR3 DNA,CDR3 protein
NA,TRBV19,TRBJ2-3,NA,TGTGCCAGTAGTGTACATTCCGCCACAGATACGCAGTATTTT,CASSVHSATDTQYF
TRBD1,TRBV7-9,TRBJ2-1,NA,TGTGCCAGCAGCTCAATCCAGGGGGTTAGCGCTTACAATGAGCAGTTCTTC,CASSSIQGVSAYNEQFF
NA,TRBV5-6,TRBJ2-1,NA,TGTGCCAGCAGCCGTTACAGGGTGGGATCCTACAATGAGCAGTTCTTC,CASSRYRVGSYNEQFF
NA,TRBV13,TRBJ2-1,NA,TGTGCCAGCAGCACAACTAGTAACTCCTACAATGAGCAGTTCTTC,CASSTTSNSYNEQFF
NA,TRBV9,TRBJ1-2,NA,TGTGCCAGCAGCGTAATGACAGGTCATAACTATGGCTACACCTTC,CASSVMTGHNYGYTF
NA,TRBV10-3,TRBJ2-5,once,TGTGCCATCAGTGGGGGCTCGCGGACAACGATCCAAGAGACCCAGTACTTC,CAISGGSRTTIQETQYF
TRBD1,TRBV5-1,TRBJ2-1,NA,TGCGCCAGCAGCTTGGGGTTTGGGACAGGGATTTACAATGAGCAGTTCTTC,CASSLGFGTGIYNEQFF
NA,TRBV28,TRBJ1-4,NA,TGTGCCAGCAGTCCAGAGATGCTTGACTCAACTAATGAAAAACTGTTTTTT,CASSPEMLDSTNEKLFF
NA,TRBV5-6,TRBJ2-7,NA,TGTGCCAGCAGCTCGTCCTACGAGCAGTACTTC,CASSSSYEQYF
NA,TRBV5-1,TRBJ1-1,NA,TGCGCCAGCAGGGTGGCGGGGGGCTCTGAAGCTTTCTTT,CASRVAGGSEAFF
TRBD1,TRBV7-9,TRBJ2-6,NA,TGTGCCAGCAGCGGGACAGGGACTGATCGTGGGGCCAACGTCCTGACTTTC,CASSGTGTDRGANVLTF
NA,TRBV9,TRBJ1-4,NA,TGTGCCAGCAGCGTAGCTATCCCGGGGGAAAAACTGTTTTTT,CASSVAIPGEKLFF
NA,TRBV29-1,TRBJ2-1,NA,TGCAGCGCCCTAAAACCGGGGTCCAATGAGCAGTTCTTC,CSALKPGSNEQFF
TRBD2,TRBV5-1,TRBJ2-7,NA,TGCGCCAGCAGCTTCCAAGCGGGAGGGGGGTACGAGCAGTACTTC,CASSFQAGGGYEQYF
NA,TRBV7-3,TRBJ2-7,NA,TGTGCCAGCAGCCCGGGGGGGCAGGGGGACGAGCAGTACTTC,CASSPGGQGDEQYF
NA,TRBV7-9,TRBJ1-4,NA,TGTGCCAGCAGCTTATCGCAGGGGAATGAAAAACTGTTTTTT,CASSLSQGNEKLFF
TRBD2,TRBV5-6,TRBJ2-1,NA,TGTGCCAGCAGCCCCGGGACTAGCGGGAGCTCCTACAATGAGCAGTTCTTC,CASSPGTSGSSYNEQFF
TRBD1,TRBV5-4,TRBJ2-7,few,TGTGCCAGCCGCTTGGACAGGGGGGCCTACGAGCAGTACTTC,CASRLDRGAYEQYF
NA,TRBV11-2,TRBJ2-4,NA,TGTGCCAGCAGCCTTTCCGGGGCCAAAAACATTCAGTACTTC,CASSLSGAKNIQYF
TRBD2,TRBV19,TRBJ2-2,NA,TGTGCCAGTACTTCCTTGGAGGGACTAGCCCTATCCCGTGGGGAGCTGTTTTTT,CASTSLEGLALSRGELFF
TRBD2,TRBV7-6,TRBJ2-2,once,TGTGCCAGCAGCTTAGGGACTAGCGGGATGTCCGGGGAGCTGTTTTTT,CASSLGTSGMSGELFF
NA,TRBV27,TRBJ1-5,NA,TGTGCCAGCAGTGCCAGAGCGATCAATCAGCCCCAGCATTTT,CASSARAINQPQHF
TRBD1,TRBV18,TRBJ2-7,once,TGTGCCAGCTCACCACCGGGGACAGGGGGTTTCTACGAGCAGTACTTC,CASSPPGTGGFYEQYF
NA,TRBV25-1,TRBJ1-5,NA,TGTGCCAGCAGTTACAGGGGCAATCAGCCCCAGCATTTT,CASSYRGNQPQHF
NA,TRBV19,TRBJ1-3,NA,TGTGCCAGTTGGACAGAACCTTCTGGAAACACCATATATTTT,CASWTEPSGNTIYF
TRBD1,TRBV6-1,TRBJ2-1,NA,TGTGCCAGCAGTGAGGGACAGGGATCCTACAATGAGCAGTTCTTC,CASSEGQGSYNEQFF
NA,TRBV9,TRBJ1-3,NA,TGTGCCAGCAGCTCCATTTGGGCAGACTCTGGAAACACCATATATTTT,CASSSIWADSGNTIYF
NA,TRBV18,TRBJ1-3,NA,TGTGCCAGCTCACCATTTGACAGCTCAACGGGAAACACCATATATTTT,CASSPFDSSTGNTIYF
NA,TRBV18,TRBJ1-1,few,TGTGCCAGCTCACCTGCACACCGAGGGAACACTGAAGCTTTCTTT,CASSPAHRGNTEAFF
NA,TRBV6-5,TRBJ2-7,NA,TGTGCCAGCAGTTACTCTTCGGCAGGGGACTACGAGCAGTACTTC,CASSYSSAGDYEQYF
NA,TRBV4-3,TRBJ2-1,NA,TGCGCCAGCAGCCAAGGATTGCCGGGAATGCTGAACAATGAGCAGTTCTTC,CASSQGLPGMLNNEQFF
NA,TRBV28,TRBJ2-4,NA,TGTGCCAGCAGTTTATGGGGTGACAGAGCCAAAAACATTCAGTACTTC,CASSLWGDRAKNIQYF
TRBD1,TRBV28,TRBJ1-6,once,TGTGCCAGCAGTCCCGGGGGCAGGGGGCGTAATTCACCCCTCCACTTT,CASSPGGRGRNSPLHF
TRBD2,TRBV28,TRBJ2-7,NA,TGTGCCAGCGGAACTAGCGGGAGAACCTACGAGCAGTACTTC,CASGTSGRTYEQYF
TRBD1,TRBV4-3,TRBJ2-7,NA,TGCGCCAGCAGCCGAGACAGGGGCGCCTACGAGCAGTACTTC,CASSRDRGAYEQYF
TRBD2,TRBV28,TRBJ2-7,NA,TGTGCCAGCAGTTTATCAGCTAGCGGGAGGGCCGGGGAGCAGTACTTC,CASSLSASGRAGEQYF
NA,TRBV30,TRBJ2-3,once,TGTGCCTGGAGTGTGGGGGCCTTTAGCACAGATACGCAGTATTTT,CAWSVGAFSTDTQYF
NA,TRBV7-8,TRBJ1-1,NA,TGTGCCAGCAGCGCACAGGGCAAGGGCGGCACTGAAGCTTTCTTT,CASSAQGKGGTEAFF
TRBD2,TRBV28,TRBJ2-1,NA,TGTGCCAGCAGTTTATGGAACCCGGGACTAGCGGGAGCCGAACAGTTCTTC,CASSLWNPGLAGAEQFF
TRBD2,TRBV10-3,TRBJ2-5,NA,TGTGCCATCAGTGAGTCCCTAGCGGGAGGCCAAGAGACCCAGTACTTC,CAISESLAGGQETQYF
TRBD2,TRBV25-1,TRBJ2-1,NA,TGTGCCAGCAGTGGGGCGGGAGTCAATAATGAGCAGTTCTTC,CASSGAGVNNEQFF
TRBD1,TRBV19,TRBJ1-5,few,TGTGCCAGGAGAGGACAGGTTGATCAGCCCCAGCATTTT,CARRGQVDQPQHF